This T cell receptor (beta chain) was profiled in a study of cytomegalovirus exposure and HLA in healthy donors. The study's findings and limits: A later examination showed that TCR association rates differed by HLA locus, with DRB1 most and HLA-C fewest. Rare sequences made up most TCRs, while some public TCRs were found in many donors.

In the case of this clone: Its antigen remains unidentified.

The CDR3 runs 15 residues. Trimming took off 3 bases at V and 0 bases at J, with 10 bases between the two ends. In germline, CDR1 is SGHRS, CDR2 YFSETQ. PCR primers comprised 60 Vbeta and 13 Jbeta primers. Measured with immunoSEQ multiplex PCR; TCRdb has only the in-frame clones, and not every one. In the table there are about 140,000 clones, roughly three quarters of which are singletons. The sample comprised PBMCs. The chain combines TRBV5-1 with TRBJ2-1; tentative D call: TRBD2 (5 bases). The clonotype originates from a female donor in good health and CMV-seronegative. The CDR3 sequence is CASSSSGLSYNEQFF. Here the CDR3 DNA reads TGCGCCAGCAGCTCAAGCGGCCTCTCCTACAATGAGCAGTTCTTC. The full variable domain, with the rest looked up from reference TRBV5-1 and TRBJ2-1, is KAGVTQTPRYLIKTRGQQVTLSCSPISGHRSVSWYQQTPGQGLQFLFEYFSETQRNKGNFPGRFSGRQFSNSRSEMNVSTLELGDSALYLCASSSSGLSYNEQFFGPGTRLTVL.